The sequence of this T cell receptor beta chain was determined in a study of low-dose radiotherapy and immunotherapy resistance in tumors. On the study more broadly: Intravenous ipilimumab 1 mg/kg every six weeks was given with nivolumab 240 mg every two weeks. Aspirin was taken orally at 300 mg daily by patients, and this continued for four cycles from cycle 1 day 1.

This clonotype was counted at least ten times. TRAV- and TRBV-specific primers were used for first-strand cDNA, which covered alpha and beta chains. The TCRs were subjected to amplification over 20 PCR cycles employing a constant-region primer in conjunction with a V-primer adapter. The authors amplified isolated mRNA by in vitro transcription. Each CDR3 protein is one row after TCRdb ran MiXCR on the reads. The repertoire holds 100,000 or so distinct CDR3 sequences, with 20% as singletons. Regarding time point: after trial treatment. The treatment denotes: LDRT plus nivolumab, ipilimumab, low-dose cyclophosphamide and aspirin (RACIN trial). Inclusion covered patients whose advanced solid tumors lacked tumor-infiltrating lymphocytes. Per the germline V gene, CDR1 is LGHDT and CDR2 is YNNKEL (reference sequence). V was pared by 0 bases and J by 3 bases, with 9 bases between. This CDR3 is 14 amino acids long.

This receptor was taken from a male donor with prostate cancer. The chain links TRBV3-1 to TRBJ2-7; D call uncertain. Sequenced material: PBMCs, taken after low-dose radiotherapy plus immunotherapy. DNA for the CDR3: TGTGCCAGCAGCCAAGATGGGAACGGCTACGAGCAGTACTTC. Its protein product is CASSQDGNGYEQYF.